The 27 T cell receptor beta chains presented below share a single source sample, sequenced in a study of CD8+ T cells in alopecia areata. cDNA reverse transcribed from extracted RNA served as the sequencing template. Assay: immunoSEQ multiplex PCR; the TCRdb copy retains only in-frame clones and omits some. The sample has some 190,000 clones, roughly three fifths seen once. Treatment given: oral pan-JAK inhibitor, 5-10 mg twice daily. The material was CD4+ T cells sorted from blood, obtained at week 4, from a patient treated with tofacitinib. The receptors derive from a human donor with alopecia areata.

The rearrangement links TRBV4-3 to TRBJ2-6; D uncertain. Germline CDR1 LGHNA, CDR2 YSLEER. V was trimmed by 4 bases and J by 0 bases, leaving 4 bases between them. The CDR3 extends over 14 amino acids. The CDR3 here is CASSPSSGANVLTF. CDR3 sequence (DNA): TGCGCCAGCAGCCCGAGCTCTGGGGCCAACGTCCTGACTTTC.

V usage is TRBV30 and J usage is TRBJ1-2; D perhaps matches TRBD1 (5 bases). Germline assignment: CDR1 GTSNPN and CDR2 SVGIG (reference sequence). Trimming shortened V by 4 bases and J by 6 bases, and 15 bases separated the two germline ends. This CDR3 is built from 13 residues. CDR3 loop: CAWIRQPFDGYTF. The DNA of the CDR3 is TGTGCCTGGATAAGACAGCCCTTCGATGGCTACACCTTC.

CDR3: CASSYGGRNTGELFF. CDR3 nucleotides: TGTGCCAGCAGTTACGGGGGCAGAAACACCGGGGAGCTGTTTTTT. The chain recombines TRBV6-5 with TRBJ2-2; D is perhaps TRBD1 (6 bases). Trimming pared 2 bases from V and 2 bases from J, leaving 9 bases between. This CDR3 has 15 residues. Per germline, CDR1 MNHEY and CDR2 SVGAGI.

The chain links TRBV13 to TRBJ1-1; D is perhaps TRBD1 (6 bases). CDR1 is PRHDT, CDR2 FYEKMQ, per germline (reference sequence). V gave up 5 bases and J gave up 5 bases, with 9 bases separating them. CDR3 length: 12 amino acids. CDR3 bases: TGTGCCAGCAGCGGAGACAGGACTGAAGCTTTCTTT. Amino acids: CASSGDRTEAFF.

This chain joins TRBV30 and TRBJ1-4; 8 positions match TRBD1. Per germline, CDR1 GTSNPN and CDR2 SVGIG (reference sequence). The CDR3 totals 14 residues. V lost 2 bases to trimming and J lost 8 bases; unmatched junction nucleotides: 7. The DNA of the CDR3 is TGTGCCTGGAGTTGGGGACAGGAGGGCGAAAAACTGTTTTTT. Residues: CAWSWGQEGEKLFF.

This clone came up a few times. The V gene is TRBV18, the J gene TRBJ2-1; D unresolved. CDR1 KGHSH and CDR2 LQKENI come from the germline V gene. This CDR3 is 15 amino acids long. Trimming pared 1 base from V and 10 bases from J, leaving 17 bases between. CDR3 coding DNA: TGTGCCAGCTCACCACAGCGAACATCGGTCGAGGAGCAGTTCTTC. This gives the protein CASSPQRTSVEEQFF.

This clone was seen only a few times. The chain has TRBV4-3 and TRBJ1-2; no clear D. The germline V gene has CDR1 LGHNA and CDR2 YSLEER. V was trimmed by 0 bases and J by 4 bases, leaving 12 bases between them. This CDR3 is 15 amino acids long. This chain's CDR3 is CASSQEEGWSYGYTF. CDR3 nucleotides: TGCGCCAGCAGCCAAGAGGAGGGATGGAGCTATGGCTACACCTTC.

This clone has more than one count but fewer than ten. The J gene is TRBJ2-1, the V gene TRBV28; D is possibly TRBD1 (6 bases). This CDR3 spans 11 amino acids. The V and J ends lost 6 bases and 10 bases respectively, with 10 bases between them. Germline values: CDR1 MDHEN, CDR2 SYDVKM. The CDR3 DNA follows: TGTGCCAGCAGGGGGGCCTTCGAGCAGTTCTTC. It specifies CASRGAFEQFF.

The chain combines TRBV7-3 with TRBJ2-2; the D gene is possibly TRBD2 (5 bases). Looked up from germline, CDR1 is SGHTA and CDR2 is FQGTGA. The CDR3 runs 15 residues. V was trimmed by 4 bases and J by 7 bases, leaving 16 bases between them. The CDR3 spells CASSSRAPGGGELFF. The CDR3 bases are TGTGCCAGCAGCTCCCGGGCCCCAGGAGGCGGGGAGCTGTTTTTT.

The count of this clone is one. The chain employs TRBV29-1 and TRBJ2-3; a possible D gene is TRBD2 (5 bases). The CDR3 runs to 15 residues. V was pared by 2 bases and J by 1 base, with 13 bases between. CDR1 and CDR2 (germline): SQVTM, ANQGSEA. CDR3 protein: CSVETDFGGTDTQYF. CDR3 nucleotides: TGCAGCGTTGAAACGGACTTCGGAGGCACAGATACGCAGTATTTT.

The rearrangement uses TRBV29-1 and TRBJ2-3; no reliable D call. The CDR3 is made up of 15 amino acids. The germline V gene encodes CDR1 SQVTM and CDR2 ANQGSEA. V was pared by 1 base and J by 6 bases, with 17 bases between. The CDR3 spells CSVEGVVATRDTQYF. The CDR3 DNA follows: TGCAGCGTTGAAGGAGTGGTGGCCACCCGGGATACGCAGTATTTT.

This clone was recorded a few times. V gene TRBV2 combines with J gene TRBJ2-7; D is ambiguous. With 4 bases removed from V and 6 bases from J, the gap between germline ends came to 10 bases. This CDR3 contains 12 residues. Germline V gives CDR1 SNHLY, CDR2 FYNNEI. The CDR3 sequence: CASSGRTAEQYF. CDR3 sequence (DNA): TGTGCCAGCAGTGGGCGGACGGCCGAGCAGTACTTC.

The CDR3, as DNA: TGCAGCGTTTCCGAGGGGTATCAGTTCTTC. Translating it yields CSVSEGYQFF. V usage is TRBV29-1 and J usage is TRBJ2-1; D may be TRBD1 or TRBD2 (5 bases each). This CDR3 has 10 residues. Per the germline V gene, CDR1 is SQVTM and CDR2 is ANQGSEA. Trimming took 5 bases from V and 13 from J, leaving 12 bases between them.

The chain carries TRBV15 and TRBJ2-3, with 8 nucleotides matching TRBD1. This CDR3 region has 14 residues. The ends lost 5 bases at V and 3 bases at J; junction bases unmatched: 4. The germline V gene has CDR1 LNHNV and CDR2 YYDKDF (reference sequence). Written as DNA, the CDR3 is TGTGCCACCAGCGGACAGGGACTGACAGATACGCAGTATTTT. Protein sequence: CATSGQGLTDTQYF.

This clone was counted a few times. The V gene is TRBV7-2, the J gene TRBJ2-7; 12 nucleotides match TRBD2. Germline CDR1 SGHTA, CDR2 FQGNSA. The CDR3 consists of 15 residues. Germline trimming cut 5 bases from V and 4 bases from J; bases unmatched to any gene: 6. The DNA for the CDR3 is TGTGCCAGCAGCCGGCCAGGGACTAGCGGGTACGAGCAGTACTTC. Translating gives CASSRPGTSGYEQYF. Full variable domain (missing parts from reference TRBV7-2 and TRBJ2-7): GAGVSQSPSNKVTEKGKDVELRCDPISGHTALYWYRQSLGQGLEFLIYFQGNSAPDKSGLPSDRFSAERTGGSVSTLTIQRTQQEDSAVYLCASSRPGTSGYEQYFGPGTRLTVT.

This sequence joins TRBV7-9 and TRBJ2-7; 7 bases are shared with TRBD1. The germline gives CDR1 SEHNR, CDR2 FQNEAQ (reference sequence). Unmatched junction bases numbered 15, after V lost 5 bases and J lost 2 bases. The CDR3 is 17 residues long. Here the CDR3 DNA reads TGTGCCAGCAGCCCACAAGTAGGGACAGCTTACACCTACGAGCAGTACTTC. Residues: CASSPQVGTAYTYEQYF.

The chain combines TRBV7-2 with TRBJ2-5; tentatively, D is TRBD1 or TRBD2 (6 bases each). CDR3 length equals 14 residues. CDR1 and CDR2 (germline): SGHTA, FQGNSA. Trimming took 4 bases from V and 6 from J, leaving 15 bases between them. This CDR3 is CASSSVGGWQTQYF. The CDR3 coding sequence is TGTGCCAGCAGCTCGGTGGGGGGCTGGCAGACCCAGTACTTC.

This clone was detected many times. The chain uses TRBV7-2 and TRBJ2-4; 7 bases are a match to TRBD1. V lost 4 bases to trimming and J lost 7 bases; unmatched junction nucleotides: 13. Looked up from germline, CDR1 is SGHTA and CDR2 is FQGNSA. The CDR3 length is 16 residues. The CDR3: CASSSRGGTVSNIQYF. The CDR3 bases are TGTGCCAGCAGCTCGAGGGGTGGGACAGTGTCCAACATTCAGTACTTC.

The CDR3 here is CASRTLSSYNEQFF. The DNA of the CDR3 is TGTGCCAGTAGGACACTGAGCTCCTACAATGAGCAGTTCTTC. The gene calls are TRBV19 and TRBJ2-1; D uncertain. Deletions cut 6 bases from V and 0 bases from J, with 9 bases between. There are 14 residues in the CDR3. Germline V lookup: CDR1 LNHDA, CDR2 SQIVND (reference sequence).

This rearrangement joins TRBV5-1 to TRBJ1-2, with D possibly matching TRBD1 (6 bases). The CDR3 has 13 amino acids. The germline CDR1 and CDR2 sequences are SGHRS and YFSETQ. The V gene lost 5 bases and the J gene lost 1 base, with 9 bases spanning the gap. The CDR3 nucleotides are TGCGCCAGCAGACTGGACAGTAACTATGGCTACACCTTC. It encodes CASRLDSNYGYTF.

CDR3 coding DNA: TGTGCCAGTACCATGGGGGGGACATTCACTGAAGCTTTCTTT. Translating it yields CASTMGGTFTEAFF. The chain joins TRBV19 to TRBJ1-1; perhaps TRBD1 as D (6 bases). Looked up from germline, CDR1 is LNHDA and CDR2 is SQIVND (reference sequence). This CDR3 has 14 amino acids. The germline V and J ends were trimmed by 7 bases and 4 bases, with 16 bases remaining between them.

The CDR3 coding sequence is TGTGCCTGGAGTGCCCGGGACAGGGGGCATCGGTACGAGCAGTACTTC. It codes for CAWSARDRGHRYEQYF. This rearrangement joins TRBV30 to TRBJ2-7; 12 positions agree with TRBD1. This CDR3 is built from 16 residues. V was clipped by 1 base and J by 4 bases; unmatched bases: 8. Germline values: CDR1 GTSNPN, CDR2 SVGIG (reference sequence).

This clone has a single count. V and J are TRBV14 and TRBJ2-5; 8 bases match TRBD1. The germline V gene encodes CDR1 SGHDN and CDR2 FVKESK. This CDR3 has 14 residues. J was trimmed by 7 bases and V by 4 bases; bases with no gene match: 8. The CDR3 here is CASSPTGARGTQYF. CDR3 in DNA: TGTGCCAGCAGCCCGACAGGGGCCAGGGGGACCCAGTACTTC.

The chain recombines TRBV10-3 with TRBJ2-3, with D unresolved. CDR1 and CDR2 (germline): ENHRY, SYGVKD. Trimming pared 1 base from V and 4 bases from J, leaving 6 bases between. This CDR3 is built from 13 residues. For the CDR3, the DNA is TGTGCCATCAGTGAGTTACCCTCAGATACGCAGTATTTT. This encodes CAISELPSDTQYF.

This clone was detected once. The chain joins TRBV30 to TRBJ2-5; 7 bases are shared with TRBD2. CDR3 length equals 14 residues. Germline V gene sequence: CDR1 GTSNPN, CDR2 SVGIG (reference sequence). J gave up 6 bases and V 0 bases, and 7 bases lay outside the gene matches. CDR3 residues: CAWSVGGSGKTQYF. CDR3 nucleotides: TGTGCCTGGAGTGTTGGCGGGAGCGGAAAGACCCAGTACTTC.

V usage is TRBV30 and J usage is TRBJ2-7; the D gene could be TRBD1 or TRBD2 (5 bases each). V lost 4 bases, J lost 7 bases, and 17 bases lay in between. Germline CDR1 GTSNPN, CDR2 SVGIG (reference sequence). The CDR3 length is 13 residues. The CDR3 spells CAWTRRGSGEQYF. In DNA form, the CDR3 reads TGTGCCTGGACCCGCAGAGGGTCAGGGGAGCAGTACTTC.

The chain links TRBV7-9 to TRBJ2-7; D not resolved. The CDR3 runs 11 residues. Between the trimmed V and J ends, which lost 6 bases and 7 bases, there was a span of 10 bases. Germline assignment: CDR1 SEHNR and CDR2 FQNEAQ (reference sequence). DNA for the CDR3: TGTGCCAGCAGTCCTCATGAAGAGCAGTACTTC. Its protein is CASSPHEEQYF. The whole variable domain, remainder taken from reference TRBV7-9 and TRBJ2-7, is DTGVSQNPRHKITKRGQNVTFRCDPISEHNRLYWYRQTLGQGPEFLTYFQNEAQLEKSRLLSDRFSAERPKGSFSTLEIQRTEQGDSAMYLCASSPHEEQYFGPGTRLTVT.